A selection of T cell receptor beta chains follows, all from one sample in a study of blood T cell repertoires in COVID-19. The protocol was immunoSEQ multiplex PCR, while the TCRdb copy is restricted to in-frame clones and leaves out a portion. The data contain 150,000 to 200,000 clones, about four fifths of them singletons. The specimen was PBMCs or T cells enriched from blood (not recorded which). All receptors derive from a man in his fifties who had recovered from COVID-19. CDR3s include the opening cysteine and the closing phenylalanine or tryptophan. The order of the fields is J gene, V gene, D gene, clone size, CDR3 protein, CDR3 DNA. D genes are given only for firm matches. Only part of the rows carry a size: once, few, many, or a class if the clone is expanded.

j_gene: TRBJ2-3
v_gene: TRBV5-6
d_gene: -
abundance: -
CDR3aa: CAGGLGGSTDTQYF
CDR3nt: TGTGCCGGGGGATTAGGGGGTTCAACAGATACGCAGTATTTT

j_gene: TRBJ1-1
v_gene: TRBV28
d_gene: TRBD1
abundance: -
CDR3aa: CASSLSRGPAFF
CDR3nt: TGTGCCAGCAGTTTAAGCAGGGGGCCGGCTTTCTTT

j_gene: TRBJ2-1
v_gene: TRBV5-1
d_gene: TRBD1
abundance: few
CDR3aa: CASSPRDRGLSYRPEPQFF
CDR3nt: TGCGCCAGCAGCCCCAGGGACAGGGGCCTCTCCTACCGACCCGAGCCCCAGTTCTTC

j_gene: TRBJ2-3
v_gene: TRBV3-1/TRBV3-2
d_gene: TRBD2
abundance: -
CDR3aa: CASSQSLAGGPDLRDTQYF
CDR3nt: TGTGCCAGCAGCCAGAGCCTAGCGGGGGGGCCAGATTTGAGAGATACGCAGTATTTT

j_gene: TRBJ1-2
v_gene: TRBV2
d_gene: TRBD1
abundance: -
CDR3aa: CALGQDRGFGGYTF
CDR3nt: TGTGCCCTAGGCCAGGACAGGGGTTTCGGGGGCTACACCTTC

j_gene: TRBJ1-2
v_gene: TRBV4-1
d_gene: -
abundance: -
CDR3aa: CASSASYRDGNYGYTF
CDR3nt: TGCGCCAGCAGCGCTTCATACAGGGACGGAAACTATGGCTACACCTTC

j_gene: TRBJ1-6
v_gene: TRBV7-8
d_gene: -
abundance: -
CDR3aa: CASREEVYSPLHF
CDR3nt: TGTGCCAGCCGTGAGGAAGTTTATTCACCCCTCCACTTT

j_gene: TRBJ1-6
v_gene: TRBV28
d_gene: -
abundance: -
CDR3aa: CASSLSQGNSPLHF
CDR3nt: TGTGCCAGCAGTTTATCGCAGGGGAATTCACCCCTCCACTTT

j_gene: TRBJ2-1
v_gene: TRBV27
d_gene: TRBD2
abundance: -
CDR3aa: CASSLLAGGPRDEQFF
CDR3nt: TGTGCCAGCAGTTTACTAGCGGGGGGGCCCCGCGATGAGCAGTTCTTC

j_gene: TRBJ2-6
v_gene: TRBV6-5
d_gene: -
abundance: -
CDR3aa: CASSQGGAGANVLTF
CDR3nt: TGTGCCAGCAGCCAAGGGGGGGCTGGGGCCAACGTCCTGACTTTC

j_gene: TRBJ2-2
v_gene: TRBV4-1
d_gene: TRBD1
abundance: -
CDR3aa: CASRPGQGATGELFF
CDR3nt: TGCGCCAGCAGACCGGGACAGGGGGCTACCGGGGAGCTGTTTTTT

j_gene: TRBJ2-7
v_gene: TRBV5-6
d_gene: -
abundance: -
CDR3aa: CASSLGTTYSYEQYF
CDR3nt: TGTGCCAGCAGCTTAGGGACAACGTACTCCTACGAGCAGTACTTC

j_gene: TRBJ2-5
v_gene: TRBV6-2/TRBV6-3
d_gene: -
abundance: -
CDR3aa: CASSYDGGLKETQYF
CDR3nt: TGTGCCAGCAGTTACGACGGGGGGCTTAAAGAGACCCAGTACTTC